This is a list of T cell receptor beta chains from one sample in a study of vaccination and CD4 T cells after COVID-19. Each CDR3 protein is one row after TCRdb ran MiXCR on the PCR reads. The data contain several thousand distinct CDR3 sequences, around 49% of them singletons. Their cognate antigens are unknown. Source material: CD4+ T cells from blood, cultured in vitro. The receptor set was obtained from a human donor in good health. Each CDR3 is given with its conserved first and last residue. Part of the rows lack a size; the others show once, few, many or a class for expanded clones.

>TRBV5-6|-|TRBJ2-7
CASSLYRTGSDEQYF
>TRBV27|few|TRBJ1-6
CASSWTDSNSPLHF
>TRBV6-1|few|TRBJ2-7
CASTALAGSYEQYF
>TRBV7-6|-|TRBJ1-1
CASSVAGPTGAFF
>TRBV6-1|-|TRBJ2-1
CVSAGLPNNEQFF
>TRBV20-1|-|TRBJ1-1
CSARAVKTVNTEAFF
>TRBV7-9|-|TRBJ1-2
CASSRTTGGYGYTF
>TRBV20-1|-|TRBJ1-5
CSARHGQVSNQPQHF
>TRBV9|-|TRBJ1-6
CAISHQLHRNAENSPLHF
>TRBV7-8|-|TRBJ1-1
CASSLAGWAGNTEAFF
>TRBV10-3|-|TRBJ2-7
CAISVQGQGSTYEQYF
>TRBV12-3/TRBV12-4|few|TRBJ1-5
CASTRVGGQGNQPQHF
>TRBV6-2/TRBV6-3|-|TRBJ2-7
CASTEGMDEQYF
>TRBV6-1|-|TRBJ1-3
CASSDGPRGNTIYF
>TRBV2|-|TRBJ1-6
CASSTRTNSPLHF
>TRBV10-2|-|TRBJ2-2
CASVVAGGSGELFF
>TRBV19|-|TRBJ2-7
CASKGQGMGEQYF
>TRBV28|few|TRBJ1-4
CASGGDTNEKLFF
>TRBV7-9|-|TRBJ2-1
CASQRAEGSYNEQFF
>TRBV11-3|-|TRBJ2-5
CASSWGAGEETQYF
>TRBV29-1|-|TRBJ1-1
CSVGRDTEAFF
>TRBV5-6|-|TRBJ1-5
CASSLAGVRGLVDSNQPQHF
>TRBV6-5|-|TRBJ2-7
CASSYSPGVGYEQYF
>TRBV6-1|-|TRBJ1-1
CASSPRTGNTEAFF
>TRBV11-3|-|TRBJ2-3
CASSQGQRLANSTDTQYF
>TRBV20-1|-|TRBJ1-4
CSAQDRGREKLFF
>TRBV6-2/TRBV6-3|-|TRBJ2-1
CASSSRLGPRDEQFF
>TRBV19|once|TRBJ2-5
CASSMWAKGSETQYF
>TRBV12-3/TRBV12-4|few|TRBJ1-2
CASSFRAYGYTF
>TRBV6-1|once|TRBJ1-2
CASSPGQAGYTF
>TRBV6-2/TRBV6-3|-|TRBJ2-7
CASSFSAASSYEQYF
>TRBV6-1|few|TRBJ1-5
CASKKGGSTDRPQHF
>TRBV7-2|few|TRBJ1-5
CASSSGPQQPQHF
>TRBV20-1|-|TRBJ1-1
CSAGDLTGGGRNTEAFF
>TRBV20-1|medium-sized|TRBJ1-1
CSARNPDRGAAFF
>TRBV20-1|-|TRBJ2-3
CSARDRIHIAQDTQYF
>TRBV28|-|TRBJ1-2
CASSFPRQGAVNYGYTF
>TRBV19|-|TRBJ1-1
CAAKTGQFEAFF
>TRBV30|few|TRBJ1-6
CAWSVSRRSYNSPLHF
>TRBV15|-|TRBJ1-1
CATSRERGTFMNTEAFF
>TRBV20-1|-|TRBJ1-1
CSASIVSSTTEAFF
>TRBV5-4|-|TRBJ2-1
CASSLGSGREEQFF
>TRBV27|-|TRBJ2-1
CASSRDRVINEQFF
>TRBV27|-|TRBJ1-2
CASTPNRVSNYGYTF
>TRBV12-3/TRBV12-4|-|TRBJ1-1
CASNLSGTGGSEAFF
>TRBV20-1|few|TRBJ1-5
CSARGTLGLQSQPQHF
>TRBV20-1|once|TRBJ2-1
CSASGPLSYNEQFF
>TRBV2|-|TRBJ1-2
CASSELRQAPTLGYTF
>TRBV20-1|-|TRBJ2-3
CSAPSLGLAGGYPLADTQYF
>TRBV6-1|-|TRBJ1-6
CASSRGSHSPLHF
>TRBV20-1|-|TRBJ1-4
CSATGQGIGEKLFF
>TRBV6-1|-|TRBJ1-1
CASSEARGTEAFF
>TRBV6-1|-|TRBJ1-2
CASRTGLNYGYTF
>TRBV21-1|-|TRBJ1-5
CASSKRYRHLRPQHF